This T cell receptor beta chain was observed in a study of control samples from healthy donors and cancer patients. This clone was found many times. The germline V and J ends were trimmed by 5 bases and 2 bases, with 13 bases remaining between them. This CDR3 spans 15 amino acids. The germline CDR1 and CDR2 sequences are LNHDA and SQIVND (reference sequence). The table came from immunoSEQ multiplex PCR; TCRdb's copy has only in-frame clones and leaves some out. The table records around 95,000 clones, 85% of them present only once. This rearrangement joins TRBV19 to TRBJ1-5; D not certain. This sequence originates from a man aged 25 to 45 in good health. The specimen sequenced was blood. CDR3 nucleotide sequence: TGTGCCAGTAGTCAGTCTAGAGCGGGCAATCAGCCCCAGCATTTT. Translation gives CASSQSRAGNQPQHF.